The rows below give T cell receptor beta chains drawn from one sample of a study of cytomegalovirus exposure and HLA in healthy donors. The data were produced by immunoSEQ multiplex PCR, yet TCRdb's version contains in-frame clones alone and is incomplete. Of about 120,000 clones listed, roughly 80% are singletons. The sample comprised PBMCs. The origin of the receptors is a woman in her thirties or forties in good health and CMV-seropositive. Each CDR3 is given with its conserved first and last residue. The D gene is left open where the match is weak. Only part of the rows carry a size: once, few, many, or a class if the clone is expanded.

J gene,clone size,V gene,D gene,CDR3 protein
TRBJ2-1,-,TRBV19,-,CASSTKDTHLTGYNEQFF
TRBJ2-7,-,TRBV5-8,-,CASSFGRVNEQYF
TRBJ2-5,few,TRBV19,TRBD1,CASSIDRGETQYF
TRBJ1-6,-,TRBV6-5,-,CASSYQGSGNSPLHF
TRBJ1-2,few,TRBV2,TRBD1,CASRPQGANYGYTF
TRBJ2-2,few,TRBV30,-,CAWSVIITGTGELFF
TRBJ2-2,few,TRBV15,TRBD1,CATSRLDRGRNGELFF
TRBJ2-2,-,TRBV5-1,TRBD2,CASTTLLAGATGELFF
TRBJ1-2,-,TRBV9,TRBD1,CASSVGTGSGYTF
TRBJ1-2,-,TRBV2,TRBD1,CASSIQGSNYGYTF
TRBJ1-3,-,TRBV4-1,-,CASSQAGGSGRSGNTIYF
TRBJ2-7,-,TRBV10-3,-,CATSRGSAFTYEQYF